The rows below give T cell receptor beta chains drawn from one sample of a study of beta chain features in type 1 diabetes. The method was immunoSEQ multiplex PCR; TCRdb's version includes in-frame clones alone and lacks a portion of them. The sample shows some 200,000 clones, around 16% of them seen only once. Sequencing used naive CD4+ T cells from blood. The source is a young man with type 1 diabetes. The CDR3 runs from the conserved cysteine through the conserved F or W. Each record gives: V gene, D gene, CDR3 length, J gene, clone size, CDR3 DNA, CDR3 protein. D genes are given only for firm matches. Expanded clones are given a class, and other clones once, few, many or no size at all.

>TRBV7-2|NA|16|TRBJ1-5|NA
TGTGCCAGCAGCTCCGACCGCCAGGGTAGCAATCAGCCCCAGCATTTT
CASSSDRQGSNQPQHF
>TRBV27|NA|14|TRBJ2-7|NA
TGTGCCAGCAGTGCCGCGGGAAGTACCTACGAGCAGTACTTC
CASSAAGSTYEQYF
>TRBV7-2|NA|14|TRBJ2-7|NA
TGTGCCAGCAGTAAGGACAGACTCTCCTACGAGCAGTACTTC
CASSKDRLSYEQYF
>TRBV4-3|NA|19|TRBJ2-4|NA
TGCGCCAGCAGCCAAGATGGGTATCGGGGGGCGGGAGCCAAAAACATTCAGTACTTC
CASSQDGYRGAGAKNIQYF
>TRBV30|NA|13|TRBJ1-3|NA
TGTGCCTGGAGCATAATGCAGGGAAACACCATATATTTT
CAWSIMQGNTIYF
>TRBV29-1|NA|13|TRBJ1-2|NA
TGCAGCGTGCCCACCCGGACGGTCTATGGCTACACCTTC
CSVPTRTVYGYTF
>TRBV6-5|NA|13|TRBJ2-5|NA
TGTGCCAGCAGTCACTACAGGGAGGAGACCCAGTACTTC
CASSHYREETQYF
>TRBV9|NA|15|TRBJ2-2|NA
TGTGCCAGCAGCCCCTACGAAGCGACGGCCGGGGAGCTGTTTTTT
CASSPYEATAGELFF
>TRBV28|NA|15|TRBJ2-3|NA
TGTGCCAGCAGTTTAAGACAGGCAGGCGGAGATACGCAGTATTTT
CASSLRQAGGDTQYF
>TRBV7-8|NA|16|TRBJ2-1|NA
TGTGCCAGCAGAATTCGTGCGAGGGACCTGTACAATGAGCAGTTCTTC
CASRIRARDLYNEQFF
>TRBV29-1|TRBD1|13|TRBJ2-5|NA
TGCAGCGTTGCAGACAGGGCCCGGGAGACCCAGTACTTC
CSVADRARETQYF
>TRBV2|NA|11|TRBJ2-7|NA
TGTGCCAGCAGTGAACTGCTCTCGAAGTACTTC
CASSELLSKYF
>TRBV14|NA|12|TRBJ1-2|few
TGTGCCAGCAGCCCGGGGGGCTATGGCTACACCTTC
CASSPGGYGYTF
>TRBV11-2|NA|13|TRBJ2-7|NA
TGTGCCAGCAGTAACTGGAGGGGCTACGAGCAGTACTTC
CASSNWRGYEQYF
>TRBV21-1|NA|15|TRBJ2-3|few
TGTGCCAGCAGCATGACTAGCGGGACAGGAGATACGCAGTATTTT
CASSMTSGTGDTQYF
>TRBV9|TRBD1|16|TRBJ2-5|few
TGTGCCAGCAGCGTAGCCGGGACAGGAAACGGGGAGACCCAGTACTTC
CASSVAGTGNGETQYF
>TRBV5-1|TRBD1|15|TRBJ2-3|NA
TGCGCCAGCAGCTTCGCAGGGGGTGGCACAGATACGCAGTATTTT
CASSFAGGGTDTQYF
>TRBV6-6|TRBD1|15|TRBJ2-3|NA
TGTGCCAGCAGTTCCCTGACAGGGAGCACAGATACGCAGTATTTT
CASSSLTGSTDTQYF
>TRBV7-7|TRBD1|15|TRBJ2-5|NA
TGTGCTAGCAGCACGACCGGGACAGGGGTAGAGACCCAGTACTTC
CASSTTGTGVETQYF
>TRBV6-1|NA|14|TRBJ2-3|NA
TGTGCCAGCCCAAGGGGACGGAGCACAGATACGCAGTATTTT
CASPRGRSTDTQYF
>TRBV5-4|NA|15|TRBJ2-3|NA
TGTGCCAGCAGCTTGAGGACAGCTAGCACAGATACGCAGTATTTT
CASSLRTASTDTQYF
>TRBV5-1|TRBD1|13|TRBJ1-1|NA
TGCGCCAGCACCCTACAGGGGGCAACTGAAGCTTTCTTT
CASTLQGATEAFF
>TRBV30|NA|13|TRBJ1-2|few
TGTGCCTGGACCTCCGGGTTCGGGAATGGCTACACCTTC
CAWTSGFGNGYTF
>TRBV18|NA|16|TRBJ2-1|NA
TGTGCCAGCTCGCAAACACAACAGGGATCCTACAATGAGCAGTTCTTC
CASSQTQQGSYNEQFF
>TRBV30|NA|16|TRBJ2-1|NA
TGTGCCTGGAGTGTAGGGCTAGACCGATTATACAATGAGCAGTTCTTC
CAWSVGLDRLYNEQFF
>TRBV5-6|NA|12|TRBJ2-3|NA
TGTGCCAGCAGCCCGAGAACAGATACGCAGTATTTT
CASSPRTDTQYF
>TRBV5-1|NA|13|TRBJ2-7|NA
TGCGCCAGCAGCTTGGATCGGTTAAACGAGCAGTACTTC
CASSLDRLNEQYF
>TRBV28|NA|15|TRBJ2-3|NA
TGTGCCAGCAGACCCCGGGAGCTACTATTAGATACGCAGTATTTT
CASRPRELLLDTQYF